The sequence of this T cell receptor beta chain was determined in a study of identical twins (dated by TCRdb to about 2016). A note on the overall study: TCR alpha and beta repertoires from monozygotic twins, unrelated adults of various ages and cord blood were deep-sequenced to test whether fetal clonotypes persist. To rule out contamination, replicate twin experiments were performed at different times with different library preparation protocols.

Every donor was a healthy Caucasian. Miltenyi CD45RO+ enrichment and human naive T-cell isolation kits were used to isolate memory (CD45RO+) and naive T cells from PBMC. Regarding this clonotype: The target of this receptor is not known. Base qualities are not recorded, but no much larger clone differs from it by a single base.

Libraries were made using 5' RACE. The run used an Illumina HiSeq 2000. Template switching added a universal primer binding site, and the final cDNA carried a unique molecular identifier that allowed TCR cDNA molecules to be counted accurately. Specific primers in the conserved constant-segment region were used to synthesize first-strand cDNA for the TCR alpha and beta chains. To control for contamination, every cDNA library was double barcoded, receiving both a SMART-Mk sample barcode and Illumina barcodes. Two successive PCR steps introduced TruSeq adapter sequences along with Illumina sample barcodes. Sequencing of the TCR alpha and beta cDNA libraries was done on the Illumina HiSeq platform using custom primers. Turning to the authors' computational methods: MiGEC processed the raw reads to extract unique molecular identifiers, while MiXCR was used to determine the CDR3 positions. For each individual, recombination models were inferred using an EM algorithm with the repgenHMM and IGoR tools. The tcR package in R was used for shared clonotype analysis, with sharing normalized by the product of cloneset sizes. To study raw recombination free of thymic and clonal selection effects, out-of-frame nonproductive sequences were analyzed. TCRdb ran its own pipeline on the public reads, namely fastp trimming at Q25 and MiXCR clone calling, and kept in-frame beta chains. Each CDR3 protein gets just one entry, which takes the most common genes and DNA from the rows behind it. The V and J calls and clone size are TCRdb's, not the authors'. Here the sample has roughly 250,000 distinct CDR3 sequences; over 13% occur a single time. The ten biggest clones cover 8.8% of the sample.

CDR1 and CDR2, per the germline V gene (reference sequence), are SGHAT and FQDESV. V and J are trimmed by 2 bases and 0 bases, and the gene matches miss 8 bases of the junction. The CDR3 has 18 amino acids, counting the end cysteine and phenylalanine. CDR3 DNA only is kept here, 54 bases in frame from base 1. What the authors observed across the whole study: Zero-insertion analyses could be partly confounded by invariant T cells such as MAIT and iNKT, although diverse VJ usage argued against such confounding for most clonotypes. Because the same donors could not be followed over many years, conclusions were based on cross-sectional statistical analysis. Compared with coincidental sharing between unrelated individuals, an excess of low generation-probability sequences was observed among out-of-frame TCR alpha sequences shared between twins. Excess twin sharing in beta out-of-frame sequences was weaker because fewer shared sequences lowered the signal-to-noise ratio. In monozygotic twins, out-of-frame TCR alpha sharing was systematically underestimated by recombination models, although the models agreed with sharing between unrelated individuals. Abundant cord blood beta clonotypes carried fewer insertions; young adult naive repertoires showed a weaker similar trend, while memory repertoires showed none.

The source is a young woman in good health. The sample was memory (CD45RO+) T cells sorted from blood. The cell subset or site label, as the study defines it: CD45RO+ enriched T cells. In this chain, TRBV11-1 is recombined with TRBJ2-1; 9 junctional bases match TRBD2. The DNA is as follows: TGTGCCAGCAGCTTACCAGCGGGGGGCCTAGGCTCCTACAATGAGCAGTTCTTC. The resulting protein is CASSLPAGGLGSYNEQFF.